This TCR beta chain came from a study of cytomegalovirus exposure and HLA in healthy donors. With 60 Vbeta and 13 Jbeta primers, the PCR was carried out. Per the original methods: It was a later analysis that counted tens of millions of unique TCR beta chains, of which 9 million to 13 million were shared. Using immunoSEQ multiplex PCR, the repertoire was profiled, and TCRdb retains in-frame clones only, with some absent. V and J calls and clone size follow that table, whereas D and trimming were derived from the DNA. In the table there are around 100,000 clones, approximately 7.1% of which are singletons. Germline CDR1 and CDR2: SEHNR and FQNEAQ (reference sequence). There are 15 residues in the CDR3. This clone was counted only a few times.

The sequence came from a man in his fifties or sixties in good health and CMV-seronegative. J is TRBJ2-5 and V is TRBV7-9; possibly TRBD1 for D (6 bases). The tail of the sequence fits TRBJ2-7 better, so the J call may be wrong. The sequenced material came from PBMCs. This CDR3 is CASSLTSTGSYEQYF. The CDR3 DNA follows: TGTGCCAGCAGCTTAACGTCGACAGGCTCCTACGAGCAGTACTTC.